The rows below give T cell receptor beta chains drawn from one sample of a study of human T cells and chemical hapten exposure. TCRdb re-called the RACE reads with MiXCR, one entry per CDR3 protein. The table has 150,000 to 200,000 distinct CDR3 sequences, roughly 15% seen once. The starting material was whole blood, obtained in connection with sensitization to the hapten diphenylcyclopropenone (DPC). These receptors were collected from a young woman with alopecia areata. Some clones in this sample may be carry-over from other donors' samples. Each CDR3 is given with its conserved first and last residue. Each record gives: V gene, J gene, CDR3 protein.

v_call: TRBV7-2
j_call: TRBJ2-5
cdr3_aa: CASRSGRTLGETQYF

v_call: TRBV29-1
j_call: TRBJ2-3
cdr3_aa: CSVLGGTTDTQYF

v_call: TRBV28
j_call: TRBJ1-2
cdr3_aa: CASSFPRAGYTF

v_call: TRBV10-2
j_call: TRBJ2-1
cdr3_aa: CASGSGGDEQFF

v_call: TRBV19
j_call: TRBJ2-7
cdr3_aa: CASSRSGRDEQYF

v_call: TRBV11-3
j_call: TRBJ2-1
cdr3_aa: CASSLRQNNEQFF

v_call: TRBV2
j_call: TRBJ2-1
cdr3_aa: CASSDWGTAQNDEQFF

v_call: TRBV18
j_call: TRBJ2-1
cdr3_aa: CASSPAGYEQFF

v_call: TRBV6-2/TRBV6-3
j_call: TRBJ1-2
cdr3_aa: CASSYSRTGQLNYGYTF

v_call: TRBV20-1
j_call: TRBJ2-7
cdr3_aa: CSARGGNHPPSF

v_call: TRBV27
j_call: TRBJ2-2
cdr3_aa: CASSPYGPGQGNGGELFF

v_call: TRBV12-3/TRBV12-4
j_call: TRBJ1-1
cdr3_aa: CASTGQGITLGAFF

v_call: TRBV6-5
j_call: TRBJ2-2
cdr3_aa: CASSYSPSQRGGLGELFF

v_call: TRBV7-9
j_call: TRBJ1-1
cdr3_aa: CASSPGTDNTEAFF

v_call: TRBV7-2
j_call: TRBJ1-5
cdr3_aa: CASSWDFQQPQHF

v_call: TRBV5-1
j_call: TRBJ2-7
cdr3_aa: CASSAPGLATDEQYF

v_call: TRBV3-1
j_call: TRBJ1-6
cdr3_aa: CASSQQTGSSPLHF

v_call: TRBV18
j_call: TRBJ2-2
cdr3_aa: CASSPEGIAGELFF

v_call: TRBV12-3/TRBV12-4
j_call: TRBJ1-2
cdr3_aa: CASSLEVGRVGTNYGYTF

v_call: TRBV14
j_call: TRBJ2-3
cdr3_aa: CASSQTLGTGRTDTQYF

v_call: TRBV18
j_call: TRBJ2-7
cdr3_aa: CASSPGSGRVSEQYF

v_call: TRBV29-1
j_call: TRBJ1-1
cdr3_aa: CSVGEFEAFF

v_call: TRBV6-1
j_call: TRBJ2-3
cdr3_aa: CASSQSGIRGTDTQYF

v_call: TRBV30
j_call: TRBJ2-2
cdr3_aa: CAWSVNRYTGELFF

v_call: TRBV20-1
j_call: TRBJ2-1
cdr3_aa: CSASDLAGTYNEQFF

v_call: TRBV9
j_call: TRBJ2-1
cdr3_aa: CASSVGPRERVSYNEQFF

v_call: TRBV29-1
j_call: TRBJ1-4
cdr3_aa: CSVLDRAAEKLFF

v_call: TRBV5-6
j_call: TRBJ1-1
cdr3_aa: CASSLVTGPMITEAFF

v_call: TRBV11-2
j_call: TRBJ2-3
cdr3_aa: CASSSRVVDTQYF